The T cell receptor (beta chain) under discussion was sequenced for a study of OX40 agonist ivuxolimab in advanced cancers. Study-level background: At 0.01 to 10 mg/kg, ivuxolimab was administered intravenously to patients every 2 weeks. Overall study findings and caveats: At 0.1 to 3.0 mg/kg, CD4+ and CD8+ blood T cells expanded clonally by week 6. More expanded clones were seen, on average, in CD8+ T cells than in CD4+.

Trimming took off 5 bases at V and 1 base at J, with 15 bases between the two ends. The CDR3 covers 16 residues. Germline lookup yields CDR1 SGHTA and CDR2 FQGNSA. About this clone itself: The antigen is undetermined.

TCRdb's copy holds only in-frame clones and misses some; the assay was immunoSEQ multiplex PCR. Among approximately 70,000 clones, about 83% were seen once, and the ten largest hold 6.9%. The J gene is TRBJ1-3, the V gene TRBV7-2; D possibly corresponds to TRBD1 (5 bases). The sequence was obtained from an adult with an advanced solid tumor such as melanoma, head and neck, liver or kidney cancer. The source was CD4+ or CD8+ T cells sorted from blood, collected in a trial of the OX40 agonist ivuxolimab. The CDR3 nucleotides are TGTGCCAGCAGCCGGCTCAGGGAAGAGTCTGGAAACACCATATATTTT. Encoded protein: CASSRLREESGNTIYF.